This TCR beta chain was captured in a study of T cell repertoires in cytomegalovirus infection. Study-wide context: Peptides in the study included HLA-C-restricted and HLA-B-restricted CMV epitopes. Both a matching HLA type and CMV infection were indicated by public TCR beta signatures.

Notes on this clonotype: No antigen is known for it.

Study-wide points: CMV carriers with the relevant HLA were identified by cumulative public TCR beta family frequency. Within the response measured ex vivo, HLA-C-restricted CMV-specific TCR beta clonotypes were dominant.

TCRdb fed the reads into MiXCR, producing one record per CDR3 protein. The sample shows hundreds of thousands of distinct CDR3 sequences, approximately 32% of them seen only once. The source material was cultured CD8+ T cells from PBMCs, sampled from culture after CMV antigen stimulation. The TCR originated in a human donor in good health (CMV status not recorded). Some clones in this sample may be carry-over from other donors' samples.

Here the CDR3 reads CASSPEVGSAYYGYTF. The CDR3 DNA reads as TGCGCCAGCAGCCCCGAGGTCGGGTCAGCCTACTATGGCTACACCTTC. The chain uses TRBV5-1 and TRBJ1-2; D not resolved. This CDR3 has 16 amino acids. V was shortened by 4 bases and J by 3 bases, with 19 bases between the two germline ends. The germline V gene has CDR1 SGHRS and CDR2 YFSETQ.